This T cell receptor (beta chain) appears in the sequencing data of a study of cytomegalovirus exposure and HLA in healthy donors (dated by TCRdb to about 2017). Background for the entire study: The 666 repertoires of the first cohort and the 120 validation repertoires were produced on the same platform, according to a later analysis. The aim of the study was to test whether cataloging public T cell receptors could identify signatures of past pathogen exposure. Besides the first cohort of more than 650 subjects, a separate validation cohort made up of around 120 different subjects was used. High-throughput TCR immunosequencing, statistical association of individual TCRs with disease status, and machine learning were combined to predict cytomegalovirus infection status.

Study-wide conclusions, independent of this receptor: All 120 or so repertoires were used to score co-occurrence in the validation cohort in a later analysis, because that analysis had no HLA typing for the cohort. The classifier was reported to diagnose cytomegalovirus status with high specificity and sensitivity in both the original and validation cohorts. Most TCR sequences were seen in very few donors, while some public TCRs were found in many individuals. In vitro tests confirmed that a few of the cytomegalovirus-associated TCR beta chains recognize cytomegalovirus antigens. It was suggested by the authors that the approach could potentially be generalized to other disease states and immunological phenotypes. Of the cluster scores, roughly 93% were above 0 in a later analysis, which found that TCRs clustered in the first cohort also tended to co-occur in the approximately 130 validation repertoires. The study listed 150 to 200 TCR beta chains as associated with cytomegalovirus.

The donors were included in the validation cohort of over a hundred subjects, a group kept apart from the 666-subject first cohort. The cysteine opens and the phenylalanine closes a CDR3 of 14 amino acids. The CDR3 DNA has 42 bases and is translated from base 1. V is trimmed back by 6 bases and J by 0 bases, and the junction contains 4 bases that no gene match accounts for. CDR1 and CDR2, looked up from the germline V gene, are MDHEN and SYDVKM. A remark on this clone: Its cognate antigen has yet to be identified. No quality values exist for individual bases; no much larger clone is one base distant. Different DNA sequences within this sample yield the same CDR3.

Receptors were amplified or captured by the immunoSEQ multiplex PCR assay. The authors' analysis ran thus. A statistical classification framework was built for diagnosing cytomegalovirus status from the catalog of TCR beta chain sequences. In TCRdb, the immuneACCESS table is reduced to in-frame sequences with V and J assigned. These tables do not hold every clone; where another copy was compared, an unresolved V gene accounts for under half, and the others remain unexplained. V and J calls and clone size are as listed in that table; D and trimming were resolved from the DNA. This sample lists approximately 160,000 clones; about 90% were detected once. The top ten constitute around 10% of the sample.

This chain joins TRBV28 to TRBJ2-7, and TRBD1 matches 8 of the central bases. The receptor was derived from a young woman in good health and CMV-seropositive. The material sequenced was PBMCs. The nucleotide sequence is TGTGCCAGCAGAATGACAGGGGCCTCCTACGAGCAGTACTTC. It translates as CASRMTGASYEQYF. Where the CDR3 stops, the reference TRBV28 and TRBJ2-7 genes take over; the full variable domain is DVKVTQSSRYLVKRTGEKVFLECVQDMDHENMFWYRQDPGLGLRLIYFSYDVKMKEKGDIPEGYSVSREKKERFSLILESASTNQTSMYLCASRMTGASYEQYFGPGTRLTVT.